The entry that follows covers one T cell receptor (beta chain) sequence. This clone was seen once. Its recognized antigen is unknown. Base qualities were left out, and no much larger clone turns up one base away. This sample is drawn from a study of control samples from healthy donors and cancer patients (dated by TCRdb to about 2020). Here V drops 1 base and J drops 6 bases, and the junction holds 7 bases not matched to any gene. The CDR1 and CDR2 encoded by the germline V gene (reference sequence) are LNHNV and YYDKDF. CDR3 length: 16 amino acids, cysteine to phenylalanine. Solely the CDR3 DNA is kept, with 48 bases framed from the first base. Libraries were prepared through the immunoSEQ multiplex PCR assay. The immuneACCESS repertoire file appears here via TCRdb, limited to in-frame rearrangements. These files lack a portion of the clones; in checked studies, under half of the deficit traces to unresolved V genes, and the cause of the others is not known. This sample is represented by fewer than 110,000 clones; around 89% of them were singletons. The ten largest clones capture roughly 19% of the sample.

This sequence originates from a man aged 55 to 69 with lung cancer. Source material: PBMCs. In this chain, TRBV15 is recombined with TRBJ2-2; 8 central nucleotides agree with TRBD2. The bases are TGTGCCACCAGCAGAGCCCCGGCGGGGGGAGCCGGGGAGCTGTTTTTT. Translation gives CATSRAPAGGAGELFF.